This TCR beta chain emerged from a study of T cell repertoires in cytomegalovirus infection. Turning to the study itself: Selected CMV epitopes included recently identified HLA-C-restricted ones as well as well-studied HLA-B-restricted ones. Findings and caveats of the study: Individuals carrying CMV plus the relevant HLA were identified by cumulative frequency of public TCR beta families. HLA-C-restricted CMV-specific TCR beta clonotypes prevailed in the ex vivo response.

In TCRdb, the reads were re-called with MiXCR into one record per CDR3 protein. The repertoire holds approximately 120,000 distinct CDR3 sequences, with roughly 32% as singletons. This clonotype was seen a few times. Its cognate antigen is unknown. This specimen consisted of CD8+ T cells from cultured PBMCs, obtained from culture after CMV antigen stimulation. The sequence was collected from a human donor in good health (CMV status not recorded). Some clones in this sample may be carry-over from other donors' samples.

The CDR3 region has the DNA TGTGCCAGCAGTTTGTGGGGGGACAGGCCTCTAGGAGAGACCCAGTACTTC. This codes for CASSLWGDRPLGETQYF. The V call is TRBV27, the J call TRBJ2-5, with 8 bases lining up with TRBD1. Germline V gives CDR1 MNHEY, CDR2 SMNVEV (reference sequence). There are 17 residues in the CDR3. V was clipped by 3 bases and J by 4 bases; unmatched bases: 13.